The source of this T cell receptor (beta chain) is a study of CD8 T cells in Susac syndrome (dated by TCRdb to about 2019). About the study as a whole: Repertoire sequencing was used to test whether CD8+ T cell activation and differentiation in Susac syndrome was antigen driven. The study compared CD8+ T cell repertoire clonality among about a dozen healthy donors, 14 Susac syndrome patients and 15 or so multiple sclerosis patients. The research as a whole found: The TCR sequencing and HLA analysis was acknowledged to have included a relatively small number of individuals.

Worth noting for this clonotype: Its antigen is currently not known. No base-level quality is on record; no much larger clone is a single base apart.

RNA was extracted with the RNeasy kit and roughly 0.45 to 1 ug was reverse transcribed using random hexamers. The immunoSEQ multiplex PCR assay, which covers 54 Vbeta and 13 Jbeta segments, was used to amplify TCR beta CDR3 regions. PCR amplification bias was corrected using a synthetic template baseline for primer optimization and computational correction. The original pipeline was this. Reads were assigned to V, D and J genes according to IMGT and analyzed in immunoSEQ Analyzer, with only productive sequences retained. To calculate clonality, Shannon entropy was normalized by log2 of the number of productive unique sequences and then subtracted from one. Public and private clones were assessed among the 100 most prevalent clones of each patient and control. Susac-specific clones were defined as absent from healthy and MS cohorts, some 1,000 published viral clones and other ImmuneACCESS disease sequences. TCRdb itself trimmed the public reads at Q25 with fastp, ran MiXCR and retained productive beta chains. Rows with one shared CDR3 protein collapse into an entry with the most common genes and DNA. These V and J calls rely on TCRdb rather than the paper's analysis. The sample profile shows 100,000 to 150,000 distinct CDR3 sequences; around 80% of them were found once. Roughly 0.5% of the sample lies in the top ten.

The trim is 6 bases for V and 2 bases for J, with a gap of 13 bases between the germline ends. Taken from cysteine to phenylalanine, the CDR3 has 14 residues. Only the CDR3 region is kept as DNA, spanning 42 bases read in frame from base 1. Based on the germline V gene (reference sequence), the CDR1 and CDR2 sequences are LNHDA and SQIVND. Peripheral blood CD8+ and CD4+ T cells from healthy donors, Susac syndrome patients and multiple sclerosis patients were profiled by high-throughput TCR beta sequencing. The multiple sclerosis controls were treatment-naive patients whose relapsing-remitting disease, either stable or active, fulfilled the revised McDonald criteria. Bulk CD8+ and CD4+ T cells were purified magnetically by negative isolation, whereas CD8+ TEMRA cells were enriched by FACS. Blood was collected in EDTA tubes and processed within 24 hours, with PBMCs isolated through density gradient centrifugation. PBMCs intended for TCR sequencing were frozen in liquid nitrogen and were later thawed in a 37 degrees C water bath. A purity of at least 90% was achieved for sorted or isolated CD4+, CD8+ and CD8+ TEMRA cells.

The sequenced sample consisted of CD8+ T cells from PBMCs. The chain employs TRBV19 and TRBJ1-1, and TRBD1 may be the D gene, going by 5 matching bases. The sequence came from a human donor with multiple sclerosis. The DNA sequence is given as TGTGCCAGTAGGCCAGGGATGGGAAACACTGAAGCTTTCTTT. Its protein product is CASRPGMGNTEAFF.